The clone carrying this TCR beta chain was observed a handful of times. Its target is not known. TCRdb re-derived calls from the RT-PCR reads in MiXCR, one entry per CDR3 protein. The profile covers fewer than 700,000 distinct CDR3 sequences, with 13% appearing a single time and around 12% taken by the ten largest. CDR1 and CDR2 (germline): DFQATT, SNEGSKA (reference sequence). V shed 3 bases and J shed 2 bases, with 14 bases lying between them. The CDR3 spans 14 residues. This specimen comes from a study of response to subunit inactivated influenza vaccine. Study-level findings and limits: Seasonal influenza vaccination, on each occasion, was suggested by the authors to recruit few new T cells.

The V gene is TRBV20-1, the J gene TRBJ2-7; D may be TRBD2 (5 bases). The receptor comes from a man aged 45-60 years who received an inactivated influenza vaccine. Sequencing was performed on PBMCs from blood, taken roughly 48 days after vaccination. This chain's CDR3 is CSASRGMPPYEQYF. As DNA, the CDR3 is TGCAGTGCTAGTAGAGGGATGCCCCCCTACGAGCAGTACTTC.